This T cell receptor beta chain was identified in a study of T-cell reconstitution after alpha-beta-depleted transplantation in children. The library targeted TCRbeta and was prepared with unique molecular identifiers. Using its own MiXCR run on the PCR reads, TCRdb lists one record per CDR3 protein. Of about 200,000 distinct CDR3 sequences listed, roughly 7.1% were seen once; the top ten hold around 5%. Findings and caveats of the study: T-cell numbers and diversity one year post-transplant derived largely from freshly generated T cells.

This clonotype turned up a few times. Its target is unknown. V trimming: 2 bases; J trimming: 4 bases; junction bases outside the gene matches: 19. The germline V gene encodes CDR1 SGDLS and CDR2 YYNGEE. The CDR3 length is 19 residues. The chain has TRBV9 and TRBJ2-7; TRBD1 aligns across 9 bases. The sequence came from a boy younger than 10 with acute lymphoblastic leukemia, due to receive a stem cell transplant. Sequencing used PBMCs, obtained before TCRalphabeta/CD19-depleted stem cell transplant. The CDR3 protein is CASSVNSRVGTGGRYEQYF. The CDR3 nucleotides read TGTGCCAGCAGCGTTAATTCAAGAGTAGGTACAGGGGGCCGGTACGAGCAGTACTTC. The whole variable domain, remainder taken from reference TRBV9 and TRBJ2-7, is DSGVTQTPKHLITATGQRVTLRCSPRSGDLSVYWYQQSLDQGLQFLIQYYNGEERAKGNILERFSAQQFPDLHSELNLSSLELGDSALYFCASSVNSRVGTGGRYEQYFGPGTRLTVT.